This passage covers 12 T cell receptor beta chains from one sample sequenced in a study of shared clonotypes between healthy human individuals. Sequencing was performed with immunoSEQ multiplex PCR; in TCRdb, only in-frame clones are kept and a portion is missing. The sample has approximately 940,000 clones, 76% seen once. Sequenced sample: memory CD4+ T cells sorted from blood. Subset: CD45RA-negative fraction. All receptors come from a young man in good health.

J is TRBJ2-5 and V is TRBV30; 8 positions match TRBD2. V trimming: 1 base; J trimming: 4 bases; junction bases outside the gene matches: 2. The germline V gene has CDR1 GTSNPN and CDR2 SVGIG (reference sequence). The length of the CDR3 is 13 residues. The CDR3 is CAWSERGPETQYF. In DNA, the CDR3 is TGTGCCTGGAGTGAGCGGGGGCCAGAGACCCAGTACTTC. The variable domain in full, completed from reference TRBV30 and TRBJ2-5, reads SQTIHQWPATLVQPVGSPLSLECTVEGTSNPNLYWYRQAAGRGLQLLFYSVGIGQISSEVPQNLSASRPQDRQFILSSKKLLLSDSGFYLCAWSERGPETQYFGPGTRLLVL.

The V gene is TRBV9, the J gene TRBJ2-2, with no clear D. This CDR3 contains 15 residues. Germline CDR1 reads SGDLS; CDR2 reads YYNGEE. Trimming pared 0 bases from V and 5 bases from J, leaving 11 bases between. In DNA form, the CDR3 reads TGTGCCAGCAGCGTAGGGATCGTAGTTACCGGGGAGCTGTTTTTT. Amino acids: CASSVGIVVTGELFF.

This clone showed up just once. The rearrangement joins TRBV7-2 to TRBJ2-7, with 9 bases that match TRBD2. The CDR3 has 14 residues. After removal of 5 bases from V and 5 bases from J, the junction contained 7 bases not matched to a gene. Per germline, CDR1 SGHTA and CDR2 FQGNSA. CDR3 sequence (DNA): TGTGCCAGCAGCCCCTTAGCGGGAGTGAACGAGCAGTACTTC. Protein product: CASSPLAGVNEQYF.

CDR3 bases: TGTGCCAGCAGTTACTCTTTCCAGGGTGTGGGGGAGACCCAGTACTTC. Residues: CASSYSFQGVGETQYF. V is TRBV6-5 and J is TRBJ2-5; a weak D match, TRBD1 (5 bases). V lost 0 bases, J lost 5 bases, and 16 bases lay in between. The CDR3 has 16 amino acids. Germline CDR1 is MNHEY and CDR2 is SVGAGI.

Only a few counts were recorded for this clone. The genes are TRBV4-1 and TRBJ2-1; 12 nucleotides agree with TRBD1. Germline assignment: CDR1 MGHRA and CDR2 YSYEKL. The CDR3 loop spans 16 amino acids. J gave up 6 bases and V 3 bases, and 6 bases lay outside the gene matches. CDR3 in amino acids: CASSQMGQGAVNEQFF. Written as DNA, the CDR3 is TGCGCCAGCAGCCAGATGGGACAGGGGGCTGTCAATGAGCAGTTCTTC.

The gene calls are TRBV6-1 and TRBJ1-5; D may be TRBD1 (5 bases). Trimming left V 6 bases short and J 7 bases short, with 10 bases between. CDR3 length equals 12 residues. CDR1 MNHNS and CDR2 SASEGT come from the germline V gene. The chain's CDR3 is CASRGEVQPQHF. In nucleotides, the CDR3 is TGTGCCAGCAGGGGGGAGGTACAGCCCCAGCATTTT.

This clone was recorded only once. The J gene is TRBJ2-1, the V gene TRBV6-5; possibly TRBD2 for D (5 bases). V lost 0 bases and J 3 bases, leaving 9 bases between the germline ends. The CDR3 is 15 residues long. The germline CDR1 and CDR2 sequences are MNHEY and SVGAGI. The CDR3 nucleotides are TGTGCCAGCAGTTACTCGGGCGGAGGCTACAATGAGCAGTTCTTC. Residues: CASSYSGGGYNEQFF.

This rearrangement joins TRBV7-2 to TRBJ2-1; a weak D match, TRBD2 (6 bases). CDR1 is SGHTA, CDR2 FQGNSA, per germline. The CDR3 totals 15 residues. V was cut by 3 bases and J by 11 bases, with 20 bases left in between. CDR3: CASSFSTSTGTQQFF. The CDR3 bases are TGTGCCAGCAGCTTCTCTACCTCTACCGGGACTCAGCAGTTCTTC. Variable domain in full (rest from reference TRBV7-2 and TRBJ2-1): GAGVSQSPSNKVTEKGKDVELRCDPISGHTALYWYRQSLGQGLEFLIYFQGNSAPDKSGLPSDRFSAERTGGSVSTLTIQRTQQEDSAVYLCASSFSTSTGTQQFFGPGTRLTVL.

The gene calls are TRBV10-3 and TRBJ1-6, with D perhaps matching TRBD1 (6 bases). The CDR3 consists of 14 residues. Germline assignment: CDR1 ENHRY and CDR2 SYGVKD. V lost 7 bases, J lost 10 bases, and 17 bases lay in between. CDR3 nucleotides: TGTGCCATCACTCCAGACAGGACATCCTCACCCCTCCACTTT. Protein: CAITPDRTSSPLHF.

The rearrangement links TRBV5-1 to TRBJ2-3, with D perhaps being TRBD1 or TRBD2 (6 bases each). The germline gives CDR1 SGHRS, CDR2 YFSETQ. The CDR3 contains 13 residues. V lost 3 bases and J lost 5, with 10 bases in between. The CDR3 spells CASSWGAGDTQYF. The CDR3 coding sequence is TGCGCCAGCAGCTGGGGGGCGGGAGATACGCAGTATTTT.

The chain joins TRBV19 to TRBJ1-6; TRBD1 matches 9 bases. The CDR3 is 15 amino acids. From germline, CDR1 is LNHDA and CDR2 SQIVND (reference sequence). Trimming at V came to 7 bases and at J to 7 bases, leaving 8 bases not matched to a gene. The CDR3 is CASTLTGGKNSPLHF. The CDR3 nucleotides read TGTGCCAGTACCCTGACAGGGGGTAAGAATTCACCCCTCCACTTT.

This clone occurred once. This sequence joins TRBV4-3 and TRBJ2-5, with 7 positions matching TRBD1. V lost 1 base to trimming and J lost 3 bases; unmatched junction nucleotides: 5. The V gene's germline CDR1 is LGHNA and CDR2 YSLEER. The CDR3 has 15 residues. The CDR3 loop is CASSQGDREKETQYF. The CDR3 DNA sequence: TGCGCCAGCAGCCAAGGAGACAGGGAGAAAGAGACCCAGTACTTC.